This record looks at one T cell receptor beta chain sequence and its context. Its antigen is not known. Donors, healthy HIV-negative adults, lacked recent acute infections or vaccinations. This entry comes from a study of shared clonotypes between healthy human individuals. Study-wide points: The diversity represented, both genetic and in exposure history, was limited by few donors.

The data were produced by immunoSEQ multiplex PCR, yet TCRdb's version contains in-frame clones alone and is incomplete. Among 2 million to 3 million clones listed, 93% were seen once. Trimming took 5 bases from V and 1 from J; bases not matched to a gene: 3. Germline V CDR1 and CDR2: MNHEY, SMNVEV (reference sequence). This CDR3 is 15 amino acids long. The chain has TRBV27 and TRBJ2-2, with 8 bases lining up with TRBD2. Sequenced: naive CD4+ T cells from PBMCs. The subset denotes: CD45RA+ positively selected. The clonotype was recovered from a man aged 18 to 29 in good health. Some clones in this sample may be carry-over from other donors' samples. The CDR3 bases are TGTGCCAGCAGTCCCGGGACTAGGAACACCGGGGAGCTGTTTTTT. This sequence encodes CASSPGTRNTGELFF.